These T cell receptor beta chains were read from a single sample in a study of T cell repertoires in ileal Crohn's disease. Some clones are missing from TCRdb's copy, which holds only in-frame ones; the method was immunoSEQ multiplex PCR. This table holds more than 10,000 clones, 80% to 90% found once. Sample: ileal tissue. Every receptor here comes from an adult with Crohn's disease. Each CDR3 is given with its conserved first and last residue.

CASSEQGYQPQHF | TRBV25-1
CASSPYLVQSYNEQFF | TRBV5-6
CASSIALDGEQFF | TRBV19
CASGGTGNQPQHF | TRBV6-4
CASSVDPSSGVNNEQFF | TRBV9
CASSNEFNRVETGELFF | TRBV21-1
CASSPQRLGPQHF | TRBV2
CASSWGSGRQNEQFF | TRBV5-6
CAIRDSSSYEQYF | TRBV10-3
CASSPPTPGDQETQYF | TRBV18
CASSLAREGEFYEQYF | TRBV7-7
CASSYRVPYEQYF | TRBV28
CASSPRGGSQPQHF | TRBV7-2
CASGLVRLTTGLAGPEMDIQYF | TRBV12-5
CASLPQAGAAGNEQYF | TRBV19
CASTPTGADTQYF | TRBV7-2
CASSRDRAVTEAFF | TRBV11-3
CASSSVNRDTAFF | TRBV28
CASSLEGGGRNNEQFF | TRBV5-1